This T cell receptor beta chain was identified in a study of T cells after yellow fever vaccination. Overall study context: With SMART-Seq v4 Ultra Low Input, the fractions containing low cell numbers were prepared.

Study results and limitations: Weaker overall, the secondary response nonetheless peaked faster (day 5 versus 15). The CD4 compartment and the CD8 compartment contained a small share of clonotypes in common.

Concerning this clonotype itself: Antigen specificity is unknown.

As TCR cDNA was made by 5'RACE template switching, a universal primer site and UMIs were added. Each CDR3 protein gets one entry after TCRdb re-called the 5' RACE reads with MiXCR. The data show around 590,000 distinct CDR3 sequences, roughly 12% seen once. The sequences come from PBMCs, collected on the day of the yellow fever booster vaccination. The clonotype originates from a young man who received the YFV17D yellow fever vaccine.

The CDR3 DNA is TGTGCCAGCAGTTTTAACGGACAATCGCTGCAGTACTTC. This sequence encodes CASSFNGQSLQYF. The rearrangement joins TRBV12-3 or TRBV12-4 to TRBJ2-7; perhaps TRBD1 as D (5 bases). With 3 bases removed from V and 9 bases from J, the gap between germline ends came to 15 bases. This CDR3 contains 13 residues.